This TCR beta chain came from a study of T cell responses to AZD1222 COVID-19 vaccine. The CDR3 totals 15 residues. Trimming took 4 bases from V and 10 from J; bases not matched to a gene: 11. Germline CDR1 and CDR2: LGHDT and YNNKEL (reference sequence). Method: immunoSEQ multiplex PCR; TCRdb's copy keeps in-frame clones and lacks some. Of approximately 130,000 clones in the sample, 80% to 95% were seen once. This clone was counted a few times. Its target is not known. Study-wide points: CD4 TCRs covered the whole spike, strongest at regions 160-218 and 743-854. Of spike-specific TCRs, nearly half reportedly target regions left unmutated in variants. Clonal diversity was possibly underestimated, and white British individuals and females predominated among donors. It was only a handful of AZD1222 recipients who were seropositive at baseline.

The sequence came from an adult in good health. Sequenced here: peripheral blood, sampled on day 0 of AZD1222 vaccination. The rearrangement uses TRBV3-1 (or the pseudogene TRBV3-2) and TRBJ1-4, with 8 bases identical to TRBD1. This CDR3 reads CASSLNADRGGKLFF. The CDR3 DNA follows: TGTGCCAGCAGCCTCAACGCCGACAGGGGAGGAAAACTGTTTTTT.